A single sample gave rise to the 32 T cell receptor beta chains below, sequenced in a study of STAT5B mutations in CD4+ large granular lymphocyte leukemia. Produced via immunoSEQ multiplex PCR; TCRdb's table is partial and in-frame only. This sample carries 30,000 or so clones, about 89% of them seen once, and the ten largest clones take around 0.38%. The specimen was CD4+ T cells from blood buffy coats. The receptors derive from a human donor in good health.

The genes are TRBV5-6 and TRBJ2-2, with TRBD2 matching 11 bases. The germline gives CDR1 SGHDT, CDR2 YYEEEE. The ends lost 2 bases at V and 1 base at J; junction bases unmatched: 1. CDR3 length: 16 residues. CDR3 residues: CASSFGLAGNTGELFF. The CDR3 nucleotides are TGTGCCAGCAGCTTTGGACTAGCGGGGAACACCGGGGAGCTGTTTTTT.

The chain is built from TRBV5-1 and TRBJ1-5; tentative D call: TRBD1 (5 bases). The V end lost 7 bases, the J end lost 3 bases, and 14 bases lay between the germline ends. The CDR3 covers 14 residues. Looked up from germline, CDR1 is SGHRS and CDR2 is YFSETQ. CDR3 sequence (DNA): TGCGCCAGCTCGGCGGGGGAGTACAATCAGCCCCAGCATTTT. This codes for CASSAGEYNQPQHF. The full variable domain, with the rest looked up from reference TRBV5-1 and TRBJ1-5, is KAGVTQTPRYLIKTRGQQVTLSCSPISGHRSVSWYQQTPGQGLQFLFEYFSETQRNKGNFPGRFSGRQFSNSRSEMNVSTLELGDSALYLCASSAGEYNQPQHFGDGTRLSIL.

The rearrangement links TRBV18 to TRBJ2-2; D is ambiguous. Trimming took off 0 bases at V and 4 bases at J, with 6 bases between the two ends. CDR3 size: 14 residues. Germline lookup yields CDR1 KGHSH and CDR2 LQKENI. The CDR3 nucleotides read TGTGCCAGCTCACCACCGGGTGTCACCGGGGAGCTGTTTTTT. As protein: CASSPPGVTGELFF.

The chain uses TRBV5-3 and TRBJ2-7; D uncertain. TRBV5-3 is labeled an ORF, and its function is uncertain. CDR3 length equals 12 residues. V was shortened by 0 bases and J by 2 bases, with 3 bases between the two germline ends. CDR3 amino acids: CARSLGPYEQYF. The CDR3 DNA follows: TGTGCCAGAAGCTTGGGGCCCTACGAGCAGTACTTC.

This clone has a single count. The chain uses TRBV10-1 and TRBJ2-3; 8 nucleotides line up with TRBD1. Trimming took 0 bases from V and 0 from J; bases not matched to a gene: 2. The CDR3 is 16 amino acids. In germline, CDR1 is WNHNN, CDR2 SYGVQD (reference sequence). CDR3 protein: CASSESRTGSTDTQYF. In DNA form, the CDR3 reads TGCGCCAGCAGTGAGTCCAGGACAGGGAGCACAGATACGCAGTATTTT.

The gene calls are TRBV19 and TRBJ1-5; 7 bases line up with TRBD1. In germline, CDR1 is LNHDA, CDR2 SQIVND (reference sequence). V lost 4 bases, J lost 1 base, and 7 bases stayed unmatched. The CDR3 is 16 residues long. CDR3 amino acids: CASSSETGKSNQPQHF. As DNA, the CDR3 is TGTGCCAGTAGTAGCGAGACAGGGAAAAGCAATCAGCCCCAGCATTTT.

The rearrangement links TRBV10-2 to TRBJ1-5, with unresolved D. The germline gives CDR1 WSHSY, CDR2 SAAADI. Trimming left V 0 bases short and J 1 base short, with 7 bases between. This CDR3 region has 15 residues. The CDR3 nucleotides are TGCGCCAGCAGTGAGTCTGGCGGGAGCAATCAGCCCCAGCATTTT. Translated, it gives CASSESGGSNQPQHF.

This rearrangement joins TRBV5-1 to TRBJ1-1; TRBD1 matches 9 bases. J was trimmed by 4 bases and V by 3 bases; bases with no gene match: 13. This CDR3 comprises 17 residues. From germline, CDR1 is SGHRS and CDR2 YFSETQ. The CDR3 nucleotides are TGCGCCAGCAGCTCCGGGACAGGGCGTTTTAGCGGCACTGAAGCTTTCTTT. It specifies CASSSGTGRFSGTEAFF.

V usage is TRBV19 and J usage is TRBJ2-1; D may match TRBD1 or TRBD2 (5 bases each). The CDR3 is 14 residues long. V gave up 7 bases and J gave up 0 bases, with 10 bases separating them. The germline CDR1 and CDR2 sequences are LNHDA and SQIVND (reference sequence). The CDR3 spells CASKRGSSYNEQFF. CDR3 in DNA: TGTGCCAGTAAGAGGGGAAGCTCCTACAATGAGCAGTTCTTC.

This clone was seen only a few times. V usage is TRBV10-1 and J usage is TRBJ2-1, with 10 bases fitting TRBD2. With 4 bases clipped from V and 6 bases from J, the junction kept 3 bases outside the gene matches. The CDR3 is 14 residues long. The germline gives CDR1 WNHNN, CDR2 SYGVQD (reference sequence). The CDR3 nucleotides read TGCGCCAGCAGTGTAGCGGGAGGCGTCAATGAGCAGTTCTTC. The encoded protein is CASSVAGGVNEQFF.

The chain uses TRBV29-1 and TRBJ2-6; D not certain. The ends were cut back, 3 bases at V and 0 bases at J, with 12 bases in the middle. Looked up from germline, CDR1 is SQVTM and CDR2 is ANQGSEA. The CDR3 is made up of 16 amino acids. As DNA, the CDR3 is TGCAGCGTTGACACGCTAAGCTACTCTGGGGCCAACGTCCTGACTTTC. It translates to CSVDTLSYSGANVLTF.

The CDR3, as DNA: TGTGCCAGCAGCCAGGGTAGCGGCCCCATCTACGAGCAGTACTTC. Protein product: CASSQGSGPIYEQYF. The chain joins TRBV7-2 to TRBJ2-7, with a possible D match to TRBD2 (6 bases). CDR1 and CDR2 from the germline V gene are SGHTA and FQGNSA. The CDR3 length is 15 residues. V was trimmed by 5 bases and J by 3 bases, leaving 17 bases between them.

This clone was observed once. The gene calls are TRBV6-5 and TRBJ2-3, with 10 nucleotides matching TRBD1. CDR1 MNHEY and CDR2 SVGAGI come from the germline V gene. V lost 6 bases and J lost 6; bases outside the gene matches: 6. The length of the CDR3 is 14 residues. As DNA, the CDR3 is TGTGCCAGCAGGCCTGACAGGGGGCGGGATACGCAGTATTTT. Its protein product is CASRPDRGRDTQYF.

This clone is a singleton in its sample. The chain recombines TRBV29-1 with TRBJ2-7; D not resolved. Trimming removed 4 bases from V and 5 bases from J, with 12 bases in between. CDR1 SQVTM and CDR2 ANQGSEA come from the germline V gene. This CDR3 has 12 amino acids. CDR3 loop: CSVGQGLDEQYF. The CDR3 DNA is TGCAGCGTTGGACAAGGGCTCGACGAGCAGTACTTC.

The J gene is TRBJ1-2, the V gene TRBV29-1; D is unclear. The CDR3 is made up of 14 amino acids. CDR1 SQVTM and CDR2 ANQGSEA come from the germline V gene. With 4 bases removed from V and 5 bases from J, the gap between germline ends came to 17 bases. The CDR3 DNA reads TGCAGCGTTGCCGGAGGAAGCGAGTTTTATGGCTACACCTTC. This encodes CSVAGGSEFYGYTF.

The chain combines TRBV2 with TRBJ1-5, with TRBD1 matching over 7 bases. Per the germline V gene, CDR1 is SNHLY and CDR2 is FYNNEI. V trimming: 8 bases; J trimming: 7 bases; junction bases outside the gene matches: 14. The CDR3 consists of 15 residues. The CDR3 bases are TGTGCCAGCCAGGGGGAGGGGGGAGAGGGCCAGCCCCAGCATTTT. Protein: CASQGEGGEGQPQHF.

The V gene is TRBV28, the J gene TRBJ2-3; D gene uncertain. The CDR3 is 15 amino acids. The germline V gene has CDR1 MDHEN and CDR2 SYDVKM. V lost 7 bases to trimming and J lost 5 bases, with 19 bases between them. The CDR3 nucleotides read TGTGCCAGCACCTCTCCGGCCGGGTTACGAGATACGCAGTATTTT. Residues: CASTSPAGLRDTQYF.

The chain links TRBV6-1 to TRBJ2-3; D is uncertain. The V and J ends lost 3 bases and 2 bases respectively, with 15 bases between them. Germline V gene sequence: CDR1 MNHNS, CDR2 SASEGT. This CDR3 comprises 16 residues. CDR3 in DNA: TGTGCCAGCAGTGAGTTCGGTGTCGTCTCCACAGATACGCAGTATTTT. The encoded protein is CASSEFGVVSTDTQYF.

This clone was seen once. The CDR3 DNA sequence: TGTGCCAGCAGTTTACAGGGCGTGCGGTCTGAAGCTTTCTTT. Its protein is CASSLQGVRSEAFF. V gene TRBV28 combines with J gene TRBJ1-1; D perhaps matches TRBD1 (5 bases). V shed 2 bases and J shed 6 bases, with 13 bases lying between them. CDR3 length equals 14 residues. Germline V lookup: CDR1 MDHEN, CDR2 SYDVKM.

The chain recombines TRBV11-3 with TRBJ2-1, with 11 bases fitting TRBD2. Trimming took 5 bases from V and 6 from J; bases not matched to a gene: 6. Germline V gene lookup returns CDR1 SGHNT and CDR2 YENEEA. This CDR3 contains 15 residues. CDR3 DNA: TGTGCCAGCAGCGGATCGACTAGCGGGACCAATGAGCAGTTCTTC. This codes for CASSGSTSGTNEQFF.

The rearrangement uses TRBV10-2 and TRBJ2-4; TRBD1 is a possible D gene (6 bases). The ends were cut back, 2 bases at V and 7 bases at J, with 18 bases in the middle. Germline V gives CDR1 WSHSY, CDR2 SAAADI. The CDR3 loop spans 16 amino acids. The DNA of the CDR3 is TGCGCCAGCAGTGAGATACCAGGGGCCCTTGGGAACATTCAGTACTTC. Residues: CASSEIPGALGNIQYF.

This clone was seen a single time. The chain employs TRBV19 and TRBJ2-1; 8 positions match TRBD2. The ends lost 5 bases at V and 2 bases at J; junction bases unmatched: 11. CDR1 LNHDA and CDR2 SQIVND come from the germline V gene (reference sequence). The CDR3 totals 17 residues. CDR3 residues: CASSAPAREGPYNEQFF. The CDR3 DNA is TGTGCCAGTAGTGCACCCGCCCGGGAGGGACCCTACAATGAGCAGTTCTTC.

In DNA, the CDR3 is TGTGCCAGCAGCCGGACTAGCGCCTACGAGCAGTACTTC. It translates to CASSRTSAYEQYF. The chain is built from TRBV11-3 and TRBJ2-7; 9 bases are shared with TRBD2. The CDR3 sequence is 13 residues long. Germline V gene lookup returns CDR1 SGHNT and CDR2 YENEEA. V gave up 5 bases and J gave up 2 bases; unmatched junction bases: 1.

This chain uses TRBV9 with TRBJ2-6; D might be TRBD1 (5 bases). The CDR3 is made up of 17 amino acids. The V end was cut by 0 bases, the J end by 2 bases, with 12 bases between. Looked up from germline, CDR1 is SGDLS and CDR2 is YYNGEE. CDR3 loop: CASSVASQGAGANVLTF. In nucleotides, the CDR3 is TGTGCCAGCAGCGTAGCCTCGCAGGGTGCTGGGGCCAACGTCCTGACTTTC.

This clone showed up just once. The chain recombines TRBV29-1 with TRBJ2-5; 8 nucleotides match TRBD2. Per germline, CDR1 SQVTM and CDR2 ANQGSEA. The CDR3 is 14 residues long. Trimming cost V 4 bases and J 4 bases; bases outside gene matches: 8. CDR3 sequence (DNA): TGCAGCGTTGTCCGGGGGGGGCGCGGAGAGACCCAGTACTTC. Translated, it gives CSVVRGGRGETQYF. Supplemented by reference TRBV29-1 and TRBJ2-5, the full variable domain reads SAVISQKPSRDICQRGTSLTIQCQVDSQVTMMFWYRQQPGQSLTLIATANQGSEATYESGFVIDKFPISRPNLTFSTLTVSNMSPEDSSIYLCSVVRGGRGETQYFGPGTRLLVL.

This chain uses TRBV28 with TRBJ1-3; D unclear. Looked up from germline, CDR1 is MDHEN and CDR2 is SYDVKM. The CDR3 extends over 14 amino acids. Trimming took 1 base from V and 0 from J, leaving 4 bases between them. The CDR3 nucleotides read TGTGCCAGCAGTTTATCCTACTCTGGAAACACCATATATTTT. Its protein is CASSLSYSGNTIYF.

The chain couples TRBV19 to TRBJ2-7; weak D call: TRBD2 (5 bases). V was pared by 3 bases and J by 1 base, with 13 bases between. CDR1 is LNHDA, CDR2 SQIVND, per germline (reference sequence). The CDR3 contains 15 residues. This chain's CDR3 is CASSIVGDLSYEQYF. The CDR3 coding sequence is TGTGCCAGTAGTATTGTCGGGGATCTATCCTACGAGCAGTACTTC.

The chain carries TRBV19 and TRBJ1-5, with D possibly matching TRBD1 (5 bases). The CDR3 spans 17 residues. The V and J ends lost 4 bases and 4 bases respectively, with 20 bases between them. The germline V gene has CDR1 LNHDA and CDR2 SQIVND (reference sequence). The CDR3 region has the DNA TGTGCCAGTAGTAGGTCAAGGGTAGGGGCCGGTAATCAGCCCCAGCATTTT. This sequence encodes CASSRSRVGAGNQPQHF.

The chain combines TRBV7-8 with TRBJ2-7; no definite D call. The CDR3 contains 15 residues. V shed 0 bases and J shed 6 bases, with 15 bases lying between them. Per the germline V gene, CDR1 is SGHVS and CDR2 is FQNEAQ. The CDR3, as DNA: TGTGCCAGCAGCTTAGCGGTGGGGTCAGGCCGCGAGCAGTACTTC. Residues: CASSLAVGSGREQYF.

The chain combines TRBV28 with TRBJ1-5, with D hard to call. Germline loops: CDR1 MDHEN, CDR2 SYDVKM. Trimming took 4 bases from V and 5 from J, leaving 18 bases between them. CDR3 length: 16 amino acids. The CDR3: CASSSLHGRGDQPQHF. The CDR3 coding sequence is TGTGCCAGCAGTTCCCTACACGGACGCGGGGATCAGCCCCAGCATTTT. Looking up the rest from reference TRBV28 and TRBJ1-5 gives the full variable domain: DVKVTQSSRYLVKRTGEKVFLECVQDMDHENMFWYRQDPGLGLRLIYFSYDVKMKEKGDIPEGYSVSREKKERFSLILESASTNQTSMYLCASSSLHGRGDQPQHFGDGTRLSIL.

The chain joins TRBV28 to TRBJ2-3, with D maybe TRBD2 (6 bases). V was pared by 2 bases and J by 0 bases, with 6 bases between. The CDR3 totals 14 residues. CDR1 is MDHEN and CDR2 is SYDVKM in the germline V gene. CDR3 nucleotide sequence: TGTGCCAGCAGTTTAAGCGGGAGCACAGATACGCAGTATTTT. Protein product: CASSLSGSTDTQYF.

The chain recombines TRBV28 with TRBJ2-7, with a tentative D call TRBD2 (5 bases). CDR1 is MDHEN, CDR2 SYDVKM, per germline. The CDR3 consists of 19 residues. Trimming pared 5 bases from V and 5 bases from J, leaving 31 bases between. The chain's CDR3 is CASSPILGGFYAIADEQYF. For the CDR3, the DNA is TGTGCCAGCAGTCCCATCCTCGGCGGGTTCTACGCTATCGCTGACGAGCAGTACTTC.